This TCR beta chain was recovered during a study of blood T cells in healthy people across ages. This clonotype was picked up one time. Its antigen is as yet unknown. The CDR3 runs 16 residues. The germline V gene has CDR1 MNHEY and CDR2 SVGAGI. V was trimmed by 8 bases and J by 2 bases, leaving 21 bases between them. Alongside a J-beta primer mix, a sample-barcoded 5' primer served in a second PCR lasting about 7 to 11 cycles. Paired-end reads containing CDR3 totaled no fewer than 3 million for each sample. A single record per CDR3 protein comes from TCRdb applying MiXCR to the 5' RACE reads. The data contain about 760,000 distinct CDR3 sequences, 56% of them seen just once; the ten biggest clones take up approximately 24%. Study-wide results and caveats: Expanded clonotype changes were possibly confounded by unknown donor CMV status.

The chain links TRBV6-5 to TRBJ1-2; a possible D gene is TRBD1 (5 bases). The sample taken for sequencing was blood. This receptor was obtained from a man aged 35 to 55 in good health. The CDR3 DNA follows: TGTGCCAGCGGCCTGGGCGACAGAGACAGCAACTATGGCTACACCTTC. As protein: CASGLGDRDSNYGYTF.